This T cell receptor beta chain was recovered during a study of early T cells in non-severe SARS-CoV-2 infection. Study summary: From unsorted whole blood, bulk RNA was sequenced, and the chains remained unpaired.

Study observations and caveats: Clonotype matching in VDJdb favored anti-spike CD8 responses and did not capture private and CD4 specificities.

At least ten counts were recorded for this clonotype. Its antigen remains unidentified. Individual cDNA molecules received unique molecular identifiers. TCRdb reprocessed the 5' RACE reads with MiXCR, giving one entry per CDR3 protein. The data show about 92,000 distinct CDR3 sequences, with over 15% seen just once and 0.95% to 1.5% held by the top ten. The CDR3 is made up of 13 amino acids. Trimming removed 6 bases from V and 4 bases from J; junction bases left unmatched: 5. In germline, CDR1 is DFQATT, CDR2 SNEGSKA (reference sequence). This TCR came from an adult who was a healthcare worker with PCR-confirmed SARS-CoV-2 infection or an uninfected control (not recorded which). The sample consisted of whole blood. This chain uses TRBV20-1 with TRBJ2-2, with TRBD2 identical over 7 bases. This chain's CDR3 is CSAGRGITGELFF. CDR3 DNA: TGCAGTGCGGGGCGGGGGATCACCGGGGAGCTGTTTTTT.